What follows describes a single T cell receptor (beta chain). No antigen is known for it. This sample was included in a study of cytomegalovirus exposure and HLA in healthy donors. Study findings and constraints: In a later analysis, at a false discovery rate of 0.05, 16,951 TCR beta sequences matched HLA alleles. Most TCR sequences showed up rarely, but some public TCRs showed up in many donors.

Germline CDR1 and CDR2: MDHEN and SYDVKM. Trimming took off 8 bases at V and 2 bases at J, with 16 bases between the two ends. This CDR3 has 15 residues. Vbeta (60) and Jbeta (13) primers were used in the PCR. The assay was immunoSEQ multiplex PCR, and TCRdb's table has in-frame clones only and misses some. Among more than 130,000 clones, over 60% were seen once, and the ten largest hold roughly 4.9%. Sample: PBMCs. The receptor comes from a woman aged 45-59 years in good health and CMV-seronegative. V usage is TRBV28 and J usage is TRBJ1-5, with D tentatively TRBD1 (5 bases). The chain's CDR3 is CASRTGDSRNQPQHF. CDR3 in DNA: TGTGCCAGCCGTACCGGCGACAGTCGCAATCAGCCCCAGCATTTT. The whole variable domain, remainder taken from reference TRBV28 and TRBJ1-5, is DVKVTQSSRYLVKRTGEKVFLECVQDMDHENMFWYRQDPGLGLRLIYFSYDVKMKEKGDIPEGYSVSREKKERFSLILESASTNQTSMYLCASRTGDSRNQPQHFGDGTRLSIL.